This T cell receptor beta chain was observed in a study of T cells after yellow fever vaccination. Findings of the study overall: After the booster, over 95% of CD4 and more than 75% of CD8 primary-response clones were re-detected. Abundant bulk-population clonotypes could contaminate the FACS-sorted repertoires. Though it reached lower strength, the secondary response hit its peak faster, day 5 versus 15.

The sample holds many counts of this clonotype. UMIs were added to TCR cDNA along with a universal primer site when it was made by 5'RACE template switching. Using its own MiXCR run on the 5' RACE reads, TCRdb lists one record per CDR3 protein. The sample comprises 25,000 to 30,000 distinct CDR3 sequences, 4.5% of which are singletons, and around 40% rests with the top ten. CDR1 is LGHNA and CDR2 is YSLEER in the germline V gene. The CDR3 spans 18 residues. Germline trimming cut 0 bases from V and 2 bases from J; bases unmatched to any gene: 7. The receptor was derived from a young man who received the YFV17D yellow fever vaccine. This chain connects TRBV4-3 to TRBJ2-3; 11 bases align to TRBD2. Sequencing used PBMCs, either bulk or a sorted T-cell subset (CD4+, CD8+, memory, or dextramer-sorted; not recorded which), obtained on the day of the yellow fever booster vaccination. The CDR3 loop reads CASSQDILAGGYTDTQYF. The CDR3, as DNA: TGCGCCAGCAGCCAAGATATCCTAGCGGGGGGATACACAGATACGCAGTATTTT.